The 9 T cell receptor beta chains presented below share a single source sample, sequenced in a study of tumor-infiltrating lymphocytes in primary liver carcinoma. TCR beta cDNA was prepared out of around 460 ng total RNA by means of a constant-region primer. Libraries covering TCR beta were generated through three nested multiplex PCR rounds (using a slightly modified ARM-PCR). A C-beta reverse primer and TRBV1-TRBV30 forward primers served in each of the first two PCR rounds, at about 10 cycles apiece. MiXCR was run by TCRdb on the multiplex PCR reads, yielding one entry per CDR3 protein. The repertoire holds almost 200,000 distinct CDR3 sequences, with around 60% as singletons. Unsorted whole blood supplied the blood RNA, and germline DNA was isolated too. The specimen sequenced was peripheral blood. These receptors were taken from a woman in her sixties with primary liver carcinoma and hepatitis B virus infection.

This clonotype was seen only a few times. V and J are TRBV6-9 and TRBJ2-1; 15 nucleotides line up with TRBD2. Looked up from germline, CDR1 is MNHGY and CDR2 is SVAAGI. The CDR3 totals 20 residues. V shed 5 bases, J shed 1 base, and the junction held 12 bases outside the gene matches. The CDR3 region is CASSRSTGTSGRWSYNEQFF. The CDR3 DNA sequence: TGTGCCAGCAGTCGATCCACCGGGACTAGCGGGAGGTGGTCCTACAATGAGCAGTTCTTC.

The chain recombines TRBV5-1 with TRBJ2-2, with TRBD2 as a possible D gene (5 bases). Germline CDR1 SGHRS, CDR2 YFSETQ. Trimming removed 0 bases at V and 5 bases at J, with 14 bases between. The CDR3 length is 16 residues. The CDR3 region has the DNA TGCGCCAGCAGCTTGGGGCAGACCCCGGGGACCGGGGAGCTGTTTTTT. Its protein is CASSLGQTPGTGELFF.

This clonotype was seen many times. V is TRBV6-5 and J is TRBJ2-3, with no clear D. Germline values: CDR1 MNHEY, CDR2 SVGAGI. Between the trimmed V and J ends, which lost 6 bases and 0 bases, there was a span of 19 bases. This CDR3 has 17 amino acids. CDR3 amino acids: CASSPSRSTGSTDTQYF. For the CDR3, the DNA is TGTGCCAGCAGCCCATCCAGATCGACCGGCAGCACAGATACGCAGTATTTT.

The chain joins TRBV5-6 to TRBJ2-5; 9 bases are a match to TRBD2. Looked up from germline, CDR1 is SGHDT and CDR2 is YYEEEE. J lost 1 base, V lost 7 bases, and 11 bases had no gene match. The CDR3 totals 16 residues. CDR3 sequence reads: CASGWGILAGQETQYF. In DNA form, the CDR3 reads TGTGCCAGCGGCTGGGGGATACTAGCGGGCCAAGAGACCCAGTACTTC.

This clonotype was recorded a few times. This may be a read error, as it is one base from a much larger clone. The chain uses TRBV6-6 and TRBJ2-7, with D uncertain. The CDR3 loop spans 13 amino acids. Germline CDR1 reads MNHNY; CDR2 reads SVGAGI (reference sequence). CDR3 bases: TGTGCCAGCAGTTACGGCCCAGCCTACGGGCAGTACTTC. It specifies CASSYGPAYGQYF.

The chain couples TRBV28 to TRBJ2-5; 7 bases agree with TRBD1. Germline V gives CDR1 MDHEN, CDR2 SYDVKM. This CDR3 has 15 amino acids. The ends lost 3 bases at V and 5 bases at J; junction bases unmatched: 9. This CDR3 is CASSLVRGGEETQYF. As DNA, the CDR3 is TGTGCCAGCAGTTTGGTTCGAGGGGGCGAGGAGACCCAGTACTTC.

Turning to this clonotype: One end of the junction does not line up with germline, which may come from a read error. The V call is TRBV28, the J call TRBJ2-1; the D gene is possibly TRBD2 (5 bases). Germline CDR1 reads MDHEN; CDR2 reads SYDVKM. The CDR3 is 15 residues long. The CDR3 DNA reads TGTGTCAGCAGTTTACTGGCTACCGGGAACAATGAGCAGTTCTTC. This codes for CVSSLLATGNNEQFF.

Worth noting for this clonotype: One junction end does not reproduce the germline sequence, and a read error may be involved. This rearrangement joins TRBV15 to TRBJ2-7; D not certain. Per the germline V gene, CDR1 is LNHNV and CDR2 is YYDKDF (reference sequence). The CDR3 runs 14 residues. CDR3 residues: CATSRERYSYEQYF. The DNA for the CDR3 is TGTGCCACCAGCAGAGAGAGATACAGCTACGAGCAGTATTTC.

Many counts were recorded for this clonotype. The genes are TRBV10-3 and TRBJ1-5; D gene unclear. V was pared by 10 bases and J by 2 bases, with 18 bases between. Germline-derived CDR1 and CDR2 are ENHRY and SYGVKD. This CDR3 has 15 residues. This chain's CDR3 is CATSLKWVGNQPQHF. DNA of the CDR3: TGTGCCACCTCCCTTAAGTGGGTAGGCAATCAGCCCCAGCATTTT.